This T cell receptor beta chain was identified during a study of control samples from healthy donors and cancer patients. The table came from immunoSEQ multiplex PCR; TCRdb's copy has only in-frame clones and leaves some out. The profile covers fewer than 3,000 clones, with around 75% appearing a single time and 28% taken by the ten largest. With 6 bases clipped from V and 5 bases from J, the junction kept 6 bases outside the gene matches. Looked up from germline, CDR1 is LNHNV and CDR2 is YYDKDF (reference sequence). The CDR3 loop spans 14 amino acids. This clone was seen more than once but under ten times.

This TCR was recovered from a male donor with melanoma. The chain combines TRBV15 with TRBJ1-2, with 10 bases matching TRBD1. Input material: formalin-fixed, paraffin-embedded tissue. The CDR3 loop reads CATRPTGGLYGYTF. In nucleotides, the CDR3 is TGTGCCACCAGGCCGACAGGGGGCTTATATGGCTACACCTTC. Combining the CDR3 with reference TRBV15 and TRBJ1-2 gives the whole variable domain DAMVIQNPRYQVTQFGKPVTLSCSQTLNHNVMYWYQQKSSQAPKLLFHYYDKDFNNEADTPDNFQSRRPNTSFCFLDIRSPGLGDTAMYLCATRPTGGLYGYTFGSGTRLTVV.